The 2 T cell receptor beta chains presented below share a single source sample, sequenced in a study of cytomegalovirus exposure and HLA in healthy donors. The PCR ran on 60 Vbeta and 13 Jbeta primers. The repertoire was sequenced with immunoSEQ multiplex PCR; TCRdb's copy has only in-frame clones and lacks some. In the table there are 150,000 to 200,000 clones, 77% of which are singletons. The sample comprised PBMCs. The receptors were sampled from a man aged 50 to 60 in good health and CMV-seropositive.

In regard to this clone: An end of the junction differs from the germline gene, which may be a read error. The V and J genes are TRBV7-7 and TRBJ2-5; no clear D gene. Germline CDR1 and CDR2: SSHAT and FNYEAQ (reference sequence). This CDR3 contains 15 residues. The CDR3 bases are TGTGCTAGCAGCTTAGGCCGTCTATACCAAGAGACCCAGTACTTC. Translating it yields CASSLGRLYQETQYF.

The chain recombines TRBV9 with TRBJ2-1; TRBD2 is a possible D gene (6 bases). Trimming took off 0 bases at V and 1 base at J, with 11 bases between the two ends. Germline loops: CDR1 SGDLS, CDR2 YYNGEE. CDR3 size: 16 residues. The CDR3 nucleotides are TGTGCCAGCAGCGTAGGCGGGCGGGGATCCTACAATGAGCAGTTCTTC. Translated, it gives CASSVGGRGSYNEQFF. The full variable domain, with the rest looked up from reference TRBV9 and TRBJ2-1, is DSGVTQTPKHLITATGQRVTLRCSPRSGDLSVYWYQQSLDQGLQFLIQYYNGEERAKGNILERFSAQQFPDLHSELNLSSLELGDSALYFCASSVGGRGSYNEQFFGPGTRLTVL.